The TCR beta chain under discussion was sequenced for a study of shared clonotypes between healthy human individuals. Looking at the study overall: Per-donor plates numbered three CD4 naive, three CD4 memory, two CD8 naive and one CD8 memory. Study-level points and caveats: Incomplete sequencing of sorted subsets was indicated by rarefaction despite large depth. The sharing of 4.5% to 6.5% of naive CD4 clonotypes was seen across a handful of donors.

The CDR3 contains 16 residues. Per germline, CDR1 SGHRS and CDR2 YFSETQ. V shed 0 bases, J shed 7 bases, and the junction held 7 bases outside the gene matches. Assay used: immunoSEQ multiplex PCR; TCRdb lists only in-frame clones, some missing. This table has 2 million to 2.5 million clones, approximately 93% appearing once. Note on this clone: Its antigen remains unknown.

The origin of this receptor is a young man in good health. Some clones in this sample may be carry-over from other donors' samples. The sample was naive CD4+ T cells from PBMCs. The subset: CD45RA+ positively selected. The J gene is TRBJ2-1, the V gene TRBV5-1; 10 bases map to TRBD2. The CDR3 nucleotides read TGCGCCAGCAGCTTGGTGCTAGCGGGAGACGGAAATGAGCAGTTCTTC. Its translation is CASSLVLAGDGNEQFF.